This T cell receptor (beta chain) was captured by sequencing in a study of blood T cell repertoires in COVID-19. For the study at large: Acute-phase and convalescent COVID-19 samples originated in the United States, Italy and Spain. The cDNA or gDNA used as material had been derived from T cells, B-cell-depleted T cells, or PBMCs.

How the authors handled the data: For nucleated cells, counts were estimated from reference gene primer amplification. Measured with immunoSEQ multiplex PCR; TCRdb has only the in-frame clones, and not every one. From that table come the V and J calls and clone size; the DNA was used to work out D and trimming. The data contain 250,000 or so clones, 88% of them singletons. The sequenced material came from peripheral blood. This clonotype originated in a man at least 80 years old with acute or convalescent COVID-19.

The CDR3 loop reads CASSKGLAGVSTNEQYF. In DNA form, the CDR3 reads TGTGCCAGCAGCAAGGGACTAGCGGGAGTTTCAACCAACGAGCAGTACTTC. V is TRBV5-4 and J is TRBJ2-7; TRBD2 agrees at 14 bases. The CDR3 loop spans 17 amino acids. Germline values: CDR1 SGHNT, CDR2 YYREEE (reference sequence). V lost 4 bases and J lost 5; bases outside the gene matches: 11.